The 23 T cell receptor beta chains below all came from one sample that was sequenced in a study of identical twins. TCRdb recomputed calls from the 5' RACE reads with MiXCR, one row per CDR3 protein. This sample has about 340,000 distinct CDR3 sequences; about 12% occur once, and the top ten carry 7.2%. These data were also reused for a study on yellow fever vaccine responses in identical twins.

Material for sequencing was CD8+ T cells sorted from blood. These TCRs come from a woman between 18 and 29 years old in good health.

This clonotype was detected only a few times. J is TRBJ2-1 and V is TRBV12-5, with 10 nucleotides matching TRBD2. The CDR3 sequence is 15 residues long. With 7 bases clipped from V and 4 bases from J, the junction kept 7 bases outside the gene matches. Per the germline V gene, CDR1 is LGHNT and CDR2 is FRNRAP. The CDR3, as DNA: TGTGCTAGTGCCTTAGGACTAGCGGATTACAATGAGCAGTTCTTC. It translates to CASALGLADYNEQFF. Full variable domain (remainder filled in from reference TRBV12-5 and TRBJ2-1): DARVTQTPRHKVTEMGQEVTMRCQPILGHNTVFWYRQTMMQGLELLAYFRNRAPLDDSGMPKDRFSAEMPDATLATLKIQPSEPRDSAVYFCASALGLADYNEQFFGPGTRLTVL.

The rearrangement joins TRBV5-5 to TRBJ2-1, with TRBD2 matching over 14 bases. The CDR3 consists of 17 residues. From germline, CDR1 is SGHKS and CDR2 YYEKEE (reference sequence). V shed 1 base and J 3 bases; nucleotides not matched to a gene: 3. The DNA of the CDR3 is TGTGCCAGCAGCTTGTACGGGACTAGCGGGGGCTACAATGAGCAGTTCTTC. It translates to CASSLYGTSGGYNEQFF. Based on the CDR3 plus reference TRBV5-5 and TRBJ2-1, the full variable domain is DAGVTQSPTHLIKTRGQQVTLRCSPISGHKSVSWYQQVLGQGPQFIFQYYEKEERGRGNFPDRFSARQFPNYSSELNVNALLLGDSALYLCASSLYGTSGGYNEQFFGPGTRLTVL.

This clonotype was found a few times. V and J are TRBV18 and TRBJ2-1, with 7 bases lining up with TRBD2. This CDR3 has 16 residues. Trimming removed 3 bases from V and 2 bases from J; junction bases left unmatched: 7. CDR1 is KGHSH, CDR2 LQKENI, per germline. This CDR3 reads CASSPYTGGTYNEQFF. CDR3 in DNA: TGTGCCAGCTCACCCTATACGGGGGGTACCTACAATGAGCAGTTCTTC.

This clonotype has only a few counts. The chain has TRBV2 and TRBJ1-2, with 10 positions matching TRBD1. This CDR3 spans 13 amino acids. J lost 4 bases, V lost 11 bases, and 7 bases had no gene match. CDR1 is SNHLY and CDR2 is FYNNEI in the germline V gene. In DNA, the CDR3 is TGTGCCGCAGACAGGGGGCTTTTCTATGGCTACACCTTC. Translating it yields CAADRGLFYGYTF.

This chain links TRBV12-3 or TRBV12-4 with TRBJ2-7, with no clear D. V was trimmed by 6 bases and J by 1 base, leaving 10 bases between them. The CDR3 is made up of 13 amino acids. CDR3 in DNA: TGTGCCAGCAGGCGACCGTTTTCCTACGAGCAGTACTTC. It codes for CASRRPFSYEQYF.

This clonotype was detected a few times. CDR3 loop: CASSEFIGSSYEQYF. CDR3 nucleotides: TGTGCCAGCAGTGAATTTATCGGGAGTAGCTACGAGCAGTACTTC. J is TRBJ2-7 and V is TRBV6-1; D might be TRBD2 (6 bases). Deletions cut 2 bases from V and 3 bases from J, with 14 bases between. Germline CDR1 MNHNS, CDR2 SASEGT. This CDR3 has 15 residues.

This clonotype was seen a handful of times. The chain is built from TRBV12-3 or TRBV12-4 and TRBJ1-1, with TRBD1 matching over 10 bases. With V trimmed by 5 bases and J by 11 bases, 14 bases remained unmatched. CDR3 length: 15 residues. CDR3 DNA: TGTGCCAGCAGTCCGGACCTGACAGGGGGCTGGGGGGCTTTCTTT. Its translation: CASSPDLTGGWGAFF.

CDR3 sequence: CASSVGQSTEAFF. CDR3 bases: TGTGCCAGCAGCGTAGGACAGAGCACGGAAGCTTTCTTT. The chain uses TRBV9 and TRBJ1-1; tentative D call: TRBD1 (5 bases). Germline CDR1 reads SGDLS; CDR2 reads YYNGEE. The CDR3 contains 13 residues. V lost 0 bases to trimming and J lost 8 bases, with 11 bases between them.

The V and J genes are TRBV11-2 and TRBJ1-4, with D possibly TRBD1 on 6 matching bases. Germline V gives CDR1 SGHAT, CDR2 FQNNGV. CDR3 size: 17 residues. Trimming shortened V by 0 bases and J by 7 bases, and 18 bases separated the two germline ends. The CDR3 is CASSLDLPTRGGEKLFF. The CDR3 nucleotides are TGTGCCAGCAGCTTAGATCTGCCAACGAGAGGGGGTGAAAAACTGTTTTTT.

The chain links TRBV15 to TRBJ2-7, with unresolved D. CDR3 size: 13 residues. The germline V gene has CDR1 LNHNV and CDR2 YYDKDF (reference sequence). V shed 1 base and J shed 4 bases, with 8 bases lying between them. CDR3 nucleotides: TGTGCCACCAGCAGAGTACTGGGGTACGAGCAGTACTTC. This sequence encodes CATSRVLGYEQYF.

The chain is built from TRBV4-1 and TRBJ2-7; possibly TRBD1 or TRBD2 for D (5 bases each). This CDR3 is 16 amino acids long. CDR1 and CDR2 (germline): MGHRA, YSYEKL. V gave up 1 base and J gave up 5 bases, with 18 bases separating them. CDR3 nucleotide sequence: TGCGCCAGCAGCCAAGGTTCCCTGAGGGGCGCCGACGAGCAGTACTTC. Translation gives CASSQGSLRGADEQYF.

The sample holds many counts of this clonotype. The rearrangement joins TRBV10-2 to TRBJ2-3, with TRBD1 identical over 9 bases. The CDR3 is made up of 17 amino acids. Trimming removed 6 bases from V and 2 bases from J; junction bases left unmatched: 12. Germline CDR1 WSHSY, CDR2 SAAADI. CDR3 in amino acids: CASSPGQGYPPTDTQYF. CDR3 sequence (DNA): TGCGCCAGCAGCCCGGGACAGGGTTATCCCCCCACAGATACGCAGTATTTT.

The CDR3 sequence is CASSWGAGGAGYEQFF. As DNA, the CDR3 is TGCGCCAGCAGCTGGGGAGCCGGAGGGGCGGGCTATGAGCAGTTCTTC. V usage is TRBV5-1 and J usage is TRBJ2-1; maybe TRBD2 (6 bases). V dropped 3 bases and J dropped 8 bases, with 21 bases sitting between them. The CDR3 loop spans 16 amino acids. Germline CDR1 reads SGHRS; CDR2 reads YFSETQ.

This clonotype was counted between two and nine times. The chain employs TRBV21-1 and TRBJ2-5; the table assigns TRBD1, which was not confirmed against the DNA. TRBV21-1 is tagged as a pseudogene. The CDR3 runs 15 residues. In nucleotides, the CDR3 is TGTGCCAGCAGCAAAGCACGGACAGAGAGAGGGACCCAGTACTTC. The encoded protein is CASSKARTERGTQYF.

This clonotype came up many times. V usage is TRBV3-1 and J usage is TRBJ2-5, with 9 bases identical to TRBD2. CDR3 length: 15 residues. V dropped 4 bases and J dropped 2; count of bases not matched to a gene: 5. Looked up from germline, CDR1 is LGHDT and CDR2 is YNNKEL (reference sequence). CDR3 DNA: TGTGCCAGCAGCCCCGAGACTAGCGGACAAGAGACCCAGTACTTC. It codes for CASSPETSGQETQYF.

This clonotype was recorded a few times. The rearrangement links TRBV20-1 to TRBJ2-5; 10 bases map to TRBD2. The CDR3 has 15 amino acids. V shed 2 bases, J shed 2 bases, and the junction held 5 bases outside the gene matches. CDR1 and CDR2 (germline): DFQATT, SNEGSKA (reference sequence). CDR3 sequence reads: CSARPSGGEQETQYF. The DNA of the CDR3 is TGCAGTGCTAGACCTAGCGGGGGAGAGCAAGAGACCCAGTACTTC.

This clonotype was seen more than once but under ten times. The J gene is TRBJ2-7, the V gene TRBV9; D might be TRBD1 (5 bases). Germline V lookup: CDR1 SGDLS, CDR2 YYNGEE. This CDR3 is built from 14 residues. The germline V and J ends were trimmed by 0 bases and 0 bases, with 7 bases remaining between them. The CDR3 coding sequence is TGTGCCAGCAGCGTAGTAGGGGACTCCTACGAGCAGTACTTC. Protein sequence: CASSVVGDSYEQYF.

The chain links TRBV28 to TRBJ2-3; no firm D call. The DNA matches TRBJ2-5 better at its end, which makes the J call doubtful. The CDR3 is made up of 12 amino acids. The germline V gene encodes CDR1 MDHEN and CDR2 SYDVKM. The CDR3 DNA is TGTGCCAGCAGTCTGGGTAGTGGGACCCAGTACTTC. Its protein product is CASSLGSGTQYF.

This clonotype has ten or more counts. The gene calls are TRBV9 and TRBJ2-3, with D possibly TRBD2 on 6 matching bases. Looked up from germline, CDR1 is SGDLS and CDR2 is YYNGEE. V shed 4 bases and J shed 0 bases, with 18 bases lying between them. This CDR3 is built from 17 residues. CDR3 loop: CASSLHPRETSTDTQYF. The CDR3 coding sequence is TGTGCCAGCAGCTTACACCCCCGGGAGACTAGCACAGATACGCAGTATTTT.

The V call is TRBV4-1, the J call TRBJ1-1; D is unresolved. The V and J ends lost 2 bases and 0 bases respectively, with 10 bases between them. Looked up from germline, CDR1 is MGHRA and CDR2 is YSYEKL. The CDR3 is made up of 15 amino acids. The CDR3: CASSQPLGLNTEAFF. The CDR3 DNA follows: TGCGCCAGCAGCCAACCTCTAGGGTTGAACACTGAAGCTTTCTTT.

This clonotype was detected a few times. V gene TRBV20-1 combines with J gene TRBJ2-7; D is possibly TRBD2 (6 bases). Deletions cut 0 bases from V and 3 bases from J, with 15 bases between. The CDR3 is 15 residues long. Germline-derived CDR1 and CDR2 are DFQATT and SNEGSKA (reference sequence). DNA of the CDR3: TGCAGTGCTAGAGATATTGATAGCGGAGACTACGAGCAGTACTTC. It specifies CSARDIDSGDYEQYF.

This clonotype was seen only a few times. V and J are TRBV4-2 and TRBJ1-1; no definite D call. The CDR3 totals 14 residues. Germline V gives CDR1 LGHNA, CDR2 YNFKEQ. Between the trimmed V and J ends, which lost 1 base and 1 base, there was a span of 7 bases. The CDR3 region has the DNA TGTGCCAGCAGCCAAGGGCCGGGGAACACTGAAGCTTTCTTT. Translating it yields CASSQGPGNTEAFF.

This clonotype was found a few times. V usage is TRBV5-4 and J usage is TRBJ2-7; D perhaps matches TRBD2 (5 bases). The CDR3 runs 14 residues. Germline CDR1 is SGHNT and CDR2 is YYREEE (reference sequence). V was pared by 0 bases and J by 1 base, with 8 bases between. The CDR3 reads CASSLESGSYEQYF. The CDR3 DNA reads TGTGCCAGCAGCTTGGAGTCGGGATCCTACGAGCAGTACTTC.